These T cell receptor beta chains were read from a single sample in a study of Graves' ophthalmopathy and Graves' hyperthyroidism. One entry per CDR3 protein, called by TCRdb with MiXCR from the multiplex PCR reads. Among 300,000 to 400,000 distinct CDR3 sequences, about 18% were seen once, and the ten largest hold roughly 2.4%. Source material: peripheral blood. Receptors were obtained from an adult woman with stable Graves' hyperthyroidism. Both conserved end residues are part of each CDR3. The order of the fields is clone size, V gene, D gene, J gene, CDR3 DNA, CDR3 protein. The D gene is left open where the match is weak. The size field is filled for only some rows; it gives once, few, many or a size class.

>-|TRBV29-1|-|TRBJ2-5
TGCAGCGTTGACGCGTCGGCTGACCCGGGAGAGACCCAGTACTTC
CSVDASADPGETQYF
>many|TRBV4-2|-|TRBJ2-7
TGTGCCAGCAGCCAAGTACGGGACGGACACGAGCAGTACTTC
CASSQVRDGHEQYF
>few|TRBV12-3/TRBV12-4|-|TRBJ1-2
TGTGCCAGCACCTGGACGGAAAACTATGGCTACACCTTC
CASTWTENYGYTF
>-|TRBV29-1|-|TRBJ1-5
TGCAGCGTCGTGGACAGCGCCAATCAGCCCCAGCATTTT
CSVVDSANQPQHF
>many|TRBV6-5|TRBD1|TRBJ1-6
TGTGCCAGCAGCTATACAGGGGTTATTTCACCCCTCCACTTT
CASSYTGVISPLHF
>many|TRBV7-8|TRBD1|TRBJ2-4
TGTGCCAGCAGCTCACCGACACCTGGGACAGGGGTAAACATTCAGTACTTC
CASSSPTPGTGVNIQYF
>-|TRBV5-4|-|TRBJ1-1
TGTGCCAGCAGCTTGGCACAGGTGAACACTGAAGCTTTCTTT
CASSLAQVNTEAFF
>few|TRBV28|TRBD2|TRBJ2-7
TGTGCCAGCAGCCCAATTGGGACTAGCGGAAGTTGGACATCCTACGAGCAGTACTTC
CASSPIGTSGSWTSYEQYF
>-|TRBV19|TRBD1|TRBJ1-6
TGTGCCAGTAGTTCGGGACAGGAGAGTTCACCCCTCCACTTT
CASSSGQESSPLHF
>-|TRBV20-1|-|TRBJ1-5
TGCAGTGCTCAAGAGGGGTATAGCAATCAGCCCCAGCATTTT
CSAQEGYSNQPQHF
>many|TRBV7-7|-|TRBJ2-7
TGTGCTAGCAGCCCCAGGCGGGGGCACGAGCAGTACTTC
CASSPRRGHEQYF
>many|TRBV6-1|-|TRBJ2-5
TGTGCCAGCAGAAGAACAATCGACTTAGGGGGAGAGACCCAGTACTTC
CASRRTIDLGGETQYF
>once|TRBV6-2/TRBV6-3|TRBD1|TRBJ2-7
TGTGCCAGCAGTCGGGGACGTCCTGTGGGACAGGGTAACCACGAGCAGTACTTC
CASSRGRPVGQGNHEQYF
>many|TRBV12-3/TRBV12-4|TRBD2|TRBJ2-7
TGTGCCAGCAGTTTACCCCGGACTAGCGGGGGGTACGAGCAGTACTTC
CASSLPRTSGGYEQYF
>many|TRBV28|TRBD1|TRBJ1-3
TGTGCCAGCAGTTTTTTCGGGACAGCTACTGGAAACACCGTATATTTT
CASSFFGTATGNTVYF
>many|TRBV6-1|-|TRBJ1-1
TGTGCCAGCAGTGATCGGGGGGCGTCTACTGAAGCTTTCTTT
CASSDRGASTEAFF
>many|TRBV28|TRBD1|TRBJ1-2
TGTGCCAGCAGTCCCCCCTCAGGGGGCGTCTTCTATGGCTACACCTTC
CASSPPSGGVFYGYTF
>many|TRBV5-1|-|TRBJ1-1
TGCGCCAGCAGCTTGGGGGGAGCGGGGAACACTGAAGCTTTCTTT
CASSLGGAGNTEAFF
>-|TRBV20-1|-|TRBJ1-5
TGCAGTGCTAGTGGGCCAGGCAATCAGCCCCAGCATTTT
CSASGPGNQPQHF
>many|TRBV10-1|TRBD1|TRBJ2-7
TGCGCCAGCAGTGACCCCGGACAGGGGGGACACGAGCAGTACTTC
CASSDPGQGGHEQYF
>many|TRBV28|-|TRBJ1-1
TGTGCCAGCAGTCCCCCTGCCACTGAAGCTTTCTTT
CASSPPATEAFF
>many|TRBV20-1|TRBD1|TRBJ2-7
TGCAGTGCTAGAGATCAGACAGGGTCCTACGAGCAGTACTTC
CSARDQTGSYEQYF
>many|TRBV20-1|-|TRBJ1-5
TGCAGTGCCCTCGGGGGAGGAGGTCAGCCCCAGCATTTT
CSALGGGGQPQHF
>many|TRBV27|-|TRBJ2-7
TGTGCCAGCAGTTTAAGGCCAGATGGTGGGCTTCCGTACTTC
CASSLRPDGGLPYF
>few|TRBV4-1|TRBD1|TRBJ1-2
TGCGCCAGCAGCCAAGAAGGGGACAGGAGCCGCTATGGCTACACCTTC
CASSQEGDRSRYGYTF
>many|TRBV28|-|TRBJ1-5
TGTGCCAGCAAGTTGTTAAAAACCCAATCGGGGCCCCAGCATTTT
CASKLLKTQSGPQHF
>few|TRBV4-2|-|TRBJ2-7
TGTGCCAGCAGCCAAGACAGACAGCACGAGCAGTACTTC
CASSQDRQHEQYF
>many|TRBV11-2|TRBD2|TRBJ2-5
TGTGCCAGCAGCTTAGGTGTAGCGGGAGGTCAAGAGACCCAGTACTTC
CASSLGVAGGQETQYF
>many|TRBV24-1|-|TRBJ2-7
TGTGCCACCCAAGGGTGGTCGAGGATCGGCTACGAGCAGTACTTC
CATQGWSRIGYEQYF
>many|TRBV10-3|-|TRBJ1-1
TGTGCCATCAGTGAGTCATACGGGGCGAACACTGAAGCTTTCTTT
CAISESYGANTEAFF
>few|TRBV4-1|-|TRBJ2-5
TGCGCCAGCAGCCCTATCCCTACAGATGCAGAGACCCAGTACTTC
CASSPIPTDAETQYF
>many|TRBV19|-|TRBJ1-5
TGTGCCAGTAGTACCCACCGGTGGGACAATCAGCCCCAGCATTTT
CASSTHRWDNQPQHF
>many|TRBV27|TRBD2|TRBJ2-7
TGTGCCAGCAGCAGAGAAGGGACTAGAACCTACGAGCAGTACTTC
CASSREGTRTYEQYF